These 17 T cell receptor beta chains were all obtained from the same sample, sequenced in a study of chemoradiotherapy in HPV16-positive cancers. This table comes from immunoSEQ multiplex PCR, and its TCRdb copy is limited to in-frame clones, with some not included. This table has under 4,000 clones, roughly 80% appearing once. This sample was gathered from a patient who underwent chemoradiotherapy. The receptors here all came from a human donor with HPV-associated anogenital cancer.

The chain has TRBV7-2 and TRBJ2-1, with TRBD1 matching 9 bases. V shed 5 bases, J shed 7 bases, and the junction held 6 bases outside the gene matches. This CDR3 is 14 amino acids long. Looked up from germline, CDR1 is SGHTA and CDR2 is FQGNSA. As DNA, the CDR3 is TGTGCCAGCAGCCCCGGACAGGGGCGGAATGAGCAGTTCTTC. Translation gives CASSPGQGRNEQFF.

This sequence joins TRBV6-1 and TRBJ2-4, with TRBD1 as a possible D gene (6 bases). Trimming pared 3 bases from V and 0 bases from J, leaving 21 bases between. Germline V lookup: CDR1 MNHNS, CDR2 SASEGT. The CDR3 is made up of 19 amino acids. The CDR3, as DNA: TGTGCCAGCAGTGACTACCCAGGGGCGCTATTACAAGCCAAAAACATTCAGTACTTC. It is translated as CASSDYPGALLQAKNIQYF.

This clone was detected once. This chain connects TRBV19 to TRBJ1-2; 8 bases fit TRBD1. The CDR3 runs 15 residues. The V gene's germline CDR1 is LNHDA and CDR2 SQIVND (reference sequence). The junction had 8 bases not matched to a gene; V was cut back by 6 bases and J by 2 bases. CDR3 nucleotides: TGTGCCAGTAGAGTTGGGGACAGGTTCAACTATGGCTACACCTTC. This encodes CASRVGDRFNYGYTF.

This chain connects TRBV7-6 to TRBJ1-5; no firm D call. Per germline, CDR1 SGHVS and CDR2 FNYEAQ. Trimming cost V 2 bases and J 0 bases, with 11 bases left between them. The CDR3 is made up of 16 amino acids. CDR3: CASSLRPGSSNQPQHF. CDR3 coding DNA: TGTGCCAGCAGCTTACGACCTGGCAGTAGCAATCAGCCCCAGCATTTT.

The chain links TRBV4-1 to TRBJ1-5; no reliable D call. Germline V lookup: CDR1 MGHRA, CDR2 YSYEKL. The CDR3 covers 14 residues. The ends were cut back, 1 base at V and 2 bases at J, with 6 bases in the middle. The CDR3 DNA is TGCGCCAGCAGCCAAGGTCTAGGCAATCAGCCCCAGCATTTT. It translates to CASSQGLGNQPQHF.

The rearrangement joins TRBV7-8 to TRBJ2-3; 11 nucleotides agree with TRBD2. V trimming: 5 bases; J trimming: 4 bases; junction bases outside the gene matches: 5. The CDR3 is 15 amino acids. Germline CDR1 is SGHVS and CDR2 is FQNEAQ. In DNA, the CDR3 is TGTGCCAGCAGCCTTAGCGGGGGGGCGGCAGATACGCAGTATTTT. Translated: CASSLSGGAADTQYF. The variable domain in full, completed from reference TRBV7-8 and TRBJ2-3, reads GAGVSQSPRYKVAKRGQDVALRCDPISGHVSLFWYQQALGQGPEFLTYFQNEAQLDKSGLPSDRFFAERPEGSVSTLKIQRTQQEDSAVYLCASSLSGGAADTQYFGPGTRLTVL.

The chain joins TRBV7-9 to TRBJ2-5; 8 nucleotides align to TRBD2. The length of the CDR3 is 12 residues. With 7 bases clipped from V and 7 bases from J, the junction kept 5 bases outside the gene matches. The germline V gene encodes CDR1 SEHNR and CDR2 FQNEAQ (reference sequence). As DNA, the CDR3 is TGTGCCAGCAACGAGGCGGGGGGGACCCAGTACTTC. As protein: CASNEAGGTQYF. The entire variable domain, with the rest obtained from reference TRBV7-9 and TRBJ2-5, is as follows: DTGVSQNPRHKITKRGQNVTFRCDPISEHNRLYWYRQTLGQGPEFLTYFQNEAQLEKSRLLSDRFSAERPKGSFSTLEIQRTEQGDSAMYLCASNEAGGTQYFGPGTRLLVL.

This rearrangement joins TRBV30 to TRBJ1-6, with TRBD1 matching over 7 bases. J was trimmed by 4 bases and V by 3 bases; bases with no gene match: 6. This CDR3 has 15 residues. Per the germline V gene, CDR1 is GTSNPN and CDR2 is SVGIG (reference sequence). For the CDR3, the DNA is TGTGCCTGGAGCCCCGGGACAGCTTATAATTCACCCCTCCACTTT. The encoded protein is CAWSPGTAYNSPLHF.

The table lists this clone with a count of one. Here the CDR3 reads CASSLGTYTYEQYF. The CDR3 nucleotides read TGTGCCAGCAGTTTAGGGACTTATACCTACGAGCAGTACTTC. V gene TRBV28 combines with J gene TRBJ2-7, with D possibly being TRBD2 (6 bases). Trimming removed 2 bases from V and 2 bases from J, with 10 bases in between. Germline assignment: CDR1 MDHEN and CDR2 SYDVKM. The CDR3 is 14 residues long.

A few counts support this clone. At the DNA level, this CDR3 is encoded by other sequences in the same sample as well. The genes are TRBV5-6 and TRBJ1-2, with D uncertain. The germline V gene has CDR1 SGHDT and CDR2 YYEEEE. V lost 0 bases, J lost 5 bases, and 5 bases lay in between. This CDR3 is 12 amino acids long. CDR3 bases: TGTGCCAGCAGCTTGGTGGGGTATGGCTACACCTTC. This encodes CASSLVGYGYTF.

This sequence joins TRBV6-5 and TRBJ2-7; D perhaps matches TRBD1 (5 bases). Germline CDR1 reads MNHEY; CDR2 reads SVGAGI. V gave up 0 bases and J gave up 7 bases, with 19 bases separating them. CDR3 length equals 16 residues. The CDR3 nucleotides are TGTGCCAGCAGTTACTCGGGCAGGGCCACCTTCGGGGAGCAGTACTTC. Translating gives CASSYSGRATFGEQYF.

The chain joins TRBV9 to TRBJ2-7, with D perhaps matching TRBD1 (5 bases). The CDR3 sequence is 14 residues long. Germline lookup yields CDR1 SGDLS and CDR2 YYNGEE. The V gene lost 0 bases and the J gene lost 6 bases, with 13 bases spanning the gap. CDR3 sequence reads: CASSVGQSPSEQYF. In nucleotides, the CDR3 is TGTGCCAGCAGCGTAGGACAGTCCCCCTCCGAGCAGTACTTC.

The rearrangement uses TRBV28 and TRBJ2-3, with 11 bases matching TRBD2. Germline V gene sequence: CDR1 MDHEN, CDR2 SYDVKM. The V gene end was trimmed by 7 bases and the J gene end by 8 bases; junction bases not matched to a gene: 8. CDR3 size: 14 residues. DNA for the CDR3: TGTGCCAGCACCCTAGCGGGGGGAGTGAGTACGCAGTATTTT. Translating gives CASTLAGGVSTQYF.

V gene TRBV7-2 combines with J gene TRBJ2-2; D is unclear. This CDR3 is built from 16 residues. Per germline, CDR1 SGHTA and CDR2 FQGNSA. V dropped 5 bases and J dropped 2 bases, with 15 bases sitting between them. The CDR3 is CASSPLMVQNTGELFF. CDR3 sequence (DNA): TGTGCCAGCAGCCCCCTTATGGTCCAAAACACCGGGGAGCTGTTTTTT.

The V and J genes are TRBV2 and TRBJ1-3, with a weak D call TRBD1 (6 bases). Between the trimmed V and J ends, which lost 2 bases and 1 base, there was a span of 6 bases. CDR1 SNHLY and CDR2 FYNNEI come from the germline V gene. The CDR3 covers 14 residues. The CDR3 protein is CASSEQGSGNTIYF. In nucleotides, the CDR3 is TGTGCCAGCAGTGAACAGGGGTCTGGAAACACCATATATTTT.

This clone was seen just once. The chain has TRBV4-2 and TRBJ1-6; D perhaps matches TRBD1 (6 bases). Between the trimmed V and J ends, which lost 0 bases and 8 bases, there was a span of 14 bases. Germline CDR1 and CDR2: LGHNA and YNFKEQ. This CDR3 is 16 amino acids long. CDR3 in DNA: TGTGCCAGCAGCCAAGATCCCGGCAGGGGCGATTCACCCCTCCACTTT. Its translation is CASSQDPGRGDSPLHF.

This chain connects TRBV11-1 to TRBJ2-7, with D unclear. Germline V gives CDR1 SGHAT, CDR2 FQDESV (reference sequence). The V end was cut by 1 base, the J end by 6 bases, with 7 bases between. The length of the CDR3 is 12 residues. The CDR3 bases are TGTGCCAGCAGCTTAGTTCCAGGCGAGCAGTACTTC. This translates into CASSLVPGEQYF.